The 9 T cell receptor beta chains given below trace back to one sample, sequenced in a study of vaccination effects on CD4 cells after COVID-19. The assay was immunoSEQ multiplex PCR, and TCRdb's table has in-frame clones only and misses some. The sample carries 20,000 to 30,000 clones, roughly 71% recorded once. Antigen-specific CD4+ T cells expanded by the ViraFEST assay with viral peptide pools were then sequenced. Following culture for about ten days, CD4+ T cells were isolated. Confirmation by PCR established that the person had SARS-CoV-2 infection between March and December 2020. Antigens for these TCRs are unknown. The material was CD4+ T cells from PBMCs cultured with SARS-CoV-2 spike peptides, obtained before COVID-19 vaccination. These receptor sequences come from a human donor who had a prior SARS-CoV-2 infection.

The rearrangement joins TRBV5-6 to TRBJ1-2; D is perhaps TRBD1 (5 bases). Per germline, CDR1 SGHDT and CDR2 YYEEEE. V was pared by 0 bases and J by 1 base, with 13 bases between. The CDR3 is 16 amino acids. CDR3 residues: CASSLALGTINYGYTF. The CDR3 bases are TGTGCCAGCAGCTTGGCCCTAGGGACGATTAACTATGGCTACACCTTC.

This chain uses TRBV6-6 with TRBJ2-3; D is ambiguous. CDR1 is MNHNY, CDR2 SVGAGI, per germline (reference sequence). CDR3 length: 15 residues. The ends were cut back, 0 bases at V and 2 bases at J, with 9 bases in the middle. The CDR3 is CASSYSRQVTDTQYF. In DNA, the CDR3 is TGTGCCAGCAGTTACTCACGGCAGGTCACAGATACGCAGTATTTT.

This chain links TRBV6-6 with TRBJ2-7; D is perhaps TRBD1 or TRBD2 (7 bases each). Germline assignment: CDR1 MNHNY and CDR2 SVGAGI (reference sequence). The V end was cut by 6 bases, the J end by 4 bases, with 13 bases between. The CDR3 is 13 residues long. The CDR3 here is CASSHRGGYEQYF. The CDR3 DNA reads as TGTGCCAGCAGCCACAGGGGAGGGTACGAGCAGTACTTC.

This clone was detected only once. The chain is built from TRBV4-1 and TRBJ2-1, with 8 nucleotides matching TRBD1. The CDR3 runs 17 residues. Germline CDR1 reads MGHRA; CDR2 reads YSYEKL. V lost 1 base, J lost 5 bases, and 10 bases stayed unmatched. The CDR3 spells CASSQGARDRRNNEQFF. CDR3 bases: TGCGCCAGCAGCCAAGGGGCGCGGGACAGGAGGAACAATGAGCAGTTCTTC.

The chain couples TRBV27 to TRBJ2-2; 8 bases align to TRBD2. The CDR3 is made up of 14 amino acids. The V gene's germline CDR1 is MNHEY and CDR2 SMNVEV (reference sequence). Trimming removed 6 bases from V and 8 bases from J; junction bases left unmatched: 8. CDR3 loop: CASRLSGRIGELFF. As DNA, the CDR3 is TGTGCCAGCAGGCTCAGCGGGAGAATAGGGGAGCTGTTTTTT.

This chain links TRBV7-3 with TRBJ2-2; 11 nucleotides line up with TRBD2. This CDR3 has 15 residues. The trim removed 5 bases at V and 5 bases at J, leaving 4 bases unmatched. CDR1 and CDR2 from the germline V gene are SGHTA and FQGTGA. Here the CDR3 reads CASSLSGGATGELFF. As DNA, the CDR3 is TGTGCCAGCAGCCTTAGCGGGGGGGCGACCGGGGAGCTGTTTTTT.

V and J are TRBV5-4 and TRBJ2-3, with D possibly matching TRBD2 (6 bases). The germline gives CDR1 SGHNT, CDR2 YYREEE (reference sequence). This CDR3 region has 17 residues. The V end was cut by 3 bases, the J end by 8 bases, with 25 bases between. The CDR3 nucleotides read TGTGCCAGCAGCTCCCCCGGGACTCTTCAGGGTGGGGCTACGCAGTATTTT. As protein: CASSSPGTLQGGATQYF.

The rearrangement links TRBV9 to TRBJ1-2, with D possibly matching TRBD1 (6 bases). V lost 2 bases and J 5 bases, leaving 16 bases between the germline ends. The CDR3 runs to 15 residues. Germline V gives CDR1 SGDLS, CDR2 YYNGEE. The DNA for the CDR3 is TGTGCCAGCAGCGTGAAAAGGACAGTTAGTTATGGCTACACCTTC. It codes for CASSVKRTVSYGYTF. The full variable domain, with the rest looked up from reference TRBV9 and TRBJ1-2, is DSGVTQTPKHLITATGQRVTLRCSPRSGDLSVYWYQQSLDQGLQFLIQYYNGEERAKGNILERFSAQQFPDLHSELNLSSLELGDSALYFCASSVKRTVSYGYTFGSGTRLTVV.

This rearrangement joins TRBV30 to TRBJ1-2, with 7 bases matching TRBD1. After removal of 5 bases from V and 7 bases from J, the junction contained 10 bases not matched to a gene. The CDR3 sequence is 13 residues long. Germline-derived CDR1 and CDR2 are GTSNPN and SVGIG (reference sequence). For the CDR3, the DNA is TGTGCCTGGGGAGTTGAGACAGGGCGTGGCTACACCTTC. This sequence encodes CAWGVETGRGYTF. Full variable domain (remainder filled in from reference TRBV30 and TRBJ1-2): SQTIHQWPATLVQPVGSPLSLECTVEGTSNPNLYWYRQAAGRGLQLLFYSVGIGQISSEVPQNLSASRPQDRQFILSSKKLLLSDSGFYLCAWGVETGRGYTFGSGTRLTVV.